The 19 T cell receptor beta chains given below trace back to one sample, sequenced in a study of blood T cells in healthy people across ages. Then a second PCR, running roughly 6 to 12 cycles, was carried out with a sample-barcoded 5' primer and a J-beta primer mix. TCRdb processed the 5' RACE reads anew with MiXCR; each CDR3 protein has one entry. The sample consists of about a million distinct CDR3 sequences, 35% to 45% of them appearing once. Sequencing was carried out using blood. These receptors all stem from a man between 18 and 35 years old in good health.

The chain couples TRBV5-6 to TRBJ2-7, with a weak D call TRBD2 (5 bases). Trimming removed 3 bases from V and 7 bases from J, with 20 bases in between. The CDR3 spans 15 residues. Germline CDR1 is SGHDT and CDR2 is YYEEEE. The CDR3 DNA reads TGTGCCAGCAGCTACCTTGAGGGCAGCGGCAATGAGCAGTACTTC. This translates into CASSYLEGSGNEQYF.

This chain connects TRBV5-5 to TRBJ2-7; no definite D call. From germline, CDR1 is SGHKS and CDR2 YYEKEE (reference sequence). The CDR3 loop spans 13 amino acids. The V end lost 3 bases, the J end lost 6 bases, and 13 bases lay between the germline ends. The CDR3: CASSSQPGTEQYF. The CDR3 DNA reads TGTGCCAGCAGCTCCCAGCCGGGTACCGAGCAGTACTTC. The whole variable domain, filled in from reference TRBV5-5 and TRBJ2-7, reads DAGVTQSPTHLIKTRGQQVTLRCSPISGHKSVSWYQQVLGQGPQFIFQYYEKEERGRGNFPDRFSARQFPNYSSELNVNALLLGDSALYLCASSSQPGTEQYFGPGTRLTVT.

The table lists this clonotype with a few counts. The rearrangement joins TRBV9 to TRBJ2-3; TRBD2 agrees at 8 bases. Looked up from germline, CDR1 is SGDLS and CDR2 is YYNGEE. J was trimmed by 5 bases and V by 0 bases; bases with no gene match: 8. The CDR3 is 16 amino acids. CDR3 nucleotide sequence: TGTGCCAGCAGCGTAGCGGGGGGGATTCAGGGAGATACGCAGTATTTT. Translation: CASSVAGGIQGDTQYF.

The CDR3 nucleotides are TGTGCCAGCAGTTTAAGTCGGTCTTACTATCAGCCCCAGCATTTT. It encodes CASSLSRSYYQPQHF. This sequence joins TRBV28 and TRBJ1-5; D is undetermined. The CDR3 is 15 residues long. The V gene lost 2 bases and the J gene lost 5 bases, with 13 bases spanning the gap. From germline, CDR1 is MDHEN and CDR2 SYDVKM.

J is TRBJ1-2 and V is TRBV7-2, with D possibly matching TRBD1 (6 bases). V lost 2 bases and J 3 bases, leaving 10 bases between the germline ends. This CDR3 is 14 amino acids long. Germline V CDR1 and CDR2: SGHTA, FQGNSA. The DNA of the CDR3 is TGTGCCAGCAGCTTAACCGGGGGGCACTATGGCTACACCTTC. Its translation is CASSLTGGHYGYTF.

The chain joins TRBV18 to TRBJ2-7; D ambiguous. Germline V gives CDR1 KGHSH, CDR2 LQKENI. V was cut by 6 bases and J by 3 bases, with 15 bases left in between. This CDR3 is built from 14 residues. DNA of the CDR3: TGTGCCAGCTCGGGAAAGTTCCCTCGCTACGAGCAGTACTTC. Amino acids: CASSGKFPRYEQYF.

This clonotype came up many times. The CDR3 DNA follows: TGTGCCATCAGTGAGTCCGAGCTGGTTAACTATGGCTACACCTTC. It is translated as CAISESELVNYGYTF. V gene TRBV10-3 combines with J gene TRBJ1-2; D gene uncertain. V lost 0 bases and J 1 base, leaving 9 bases between the germline ends. This CDR3 region has 15 residues. CDR1 is ENHRY and CDR2 is SYGVKD in the germline V gene.

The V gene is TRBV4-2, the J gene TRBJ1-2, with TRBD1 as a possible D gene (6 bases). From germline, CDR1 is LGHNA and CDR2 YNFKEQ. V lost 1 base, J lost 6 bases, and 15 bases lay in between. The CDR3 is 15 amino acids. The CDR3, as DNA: TGTGCCAGCAGCCAAGGGGCAGGGGATATCGATGGCTACACCTTC. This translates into CASSQGAGDIDGYTF.

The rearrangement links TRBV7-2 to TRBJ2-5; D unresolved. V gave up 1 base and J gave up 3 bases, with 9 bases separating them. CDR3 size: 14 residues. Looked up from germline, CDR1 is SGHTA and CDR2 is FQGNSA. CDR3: CASSLVSVEETQYF. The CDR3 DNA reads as TGTGCCAGCAGCTTAGTTTCGGTGGAAGAGACCCAGTACTTC.

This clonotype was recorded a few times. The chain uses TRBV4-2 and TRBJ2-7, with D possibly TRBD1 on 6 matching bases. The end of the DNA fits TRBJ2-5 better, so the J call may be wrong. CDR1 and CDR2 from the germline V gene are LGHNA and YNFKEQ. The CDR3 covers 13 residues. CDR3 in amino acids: CASSRQDWETQYF. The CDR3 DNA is TGTGCCAGCAGCAGACAGGATTGGGAGACCCAGTACTTC.

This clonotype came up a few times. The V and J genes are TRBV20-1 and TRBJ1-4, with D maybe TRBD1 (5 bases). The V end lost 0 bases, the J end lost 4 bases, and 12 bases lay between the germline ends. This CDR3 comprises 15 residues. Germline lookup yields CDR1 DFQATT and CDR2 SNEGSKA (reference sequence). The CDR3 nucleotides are TGCAGTGCTAGAGATAGTGCAGGGAGTAATGAAAAACTGTTTTTT. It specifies CSARDSAGSNEKLFF.

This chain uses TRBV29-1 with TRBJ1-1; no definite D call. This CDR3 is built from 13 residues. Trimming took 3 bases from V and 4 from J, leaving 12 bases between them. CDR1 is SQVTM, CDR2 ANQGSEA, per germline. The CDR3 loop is CSVERVEGTEAFF. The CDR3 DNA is TGCAGCGTTGAGCGAGTTGAGGGCACTGAAGCTTTCTTT.

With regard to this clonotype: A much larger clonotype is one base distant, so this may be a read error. This CDR3 reads CACSLGQATDTQYF. CDR3 in DNA: TGTGCCTGCAGCTTAGGTCAGGCAACAGATACGCAGTATTTT. The rearrangement uses TRBV7-6 and TRBJ2-3, with unresolved D. CDR3 size: 14 residues. Looked up from germline, CDR1 is SGHVS and CDR2 is FNYEAQ. The complete variable domain, with remaining parts taken from reference TRBV7-6 and TRBJ2-3, reads GAGVSQSPRYKVTKRGQDVALRCDPISGHVSLYWYRQALGQGPEFLTYFNYEAQQDKSGLPNDRFSAERPEGSISTLTIQRTEQRDSAMYRCACSLGQATDTQYFGPGTRLTVL.

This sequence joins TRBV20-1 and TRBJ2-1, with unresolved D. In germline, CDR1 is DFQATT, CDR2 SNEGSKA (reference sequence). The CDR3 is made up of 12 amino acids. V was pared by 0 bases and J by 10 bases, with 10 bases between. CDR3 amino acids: CSARDLSYEQFF. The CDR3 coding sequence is TGCAGTGCTAGAGACCTCTCCTACGAGCAGTTCTTC.

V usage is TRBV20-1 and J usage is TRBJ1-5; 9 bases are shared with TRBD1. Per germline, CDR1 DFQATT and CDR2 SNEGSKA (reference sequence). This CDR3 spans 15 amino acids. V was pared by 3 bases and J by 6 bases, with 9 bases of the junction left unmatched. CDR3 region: CSASGQGTKGQPQHF. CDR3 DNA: TGCAGTGCTAGTGGACAGGGGACTAAGGGTCAGCCCCAGCATTTT.

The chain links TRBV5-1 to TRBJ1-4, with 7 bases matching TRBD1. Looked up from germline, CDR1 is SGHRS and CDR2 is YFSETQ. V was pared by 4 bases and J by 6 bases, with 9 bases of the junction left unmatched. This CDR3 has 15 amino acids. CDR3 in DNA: TGCGCCAGCAGCGCCGACAGGGTCGAGGATGAAAAACTGTTTTTT. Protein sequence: CASSADRVEDEKLFF.

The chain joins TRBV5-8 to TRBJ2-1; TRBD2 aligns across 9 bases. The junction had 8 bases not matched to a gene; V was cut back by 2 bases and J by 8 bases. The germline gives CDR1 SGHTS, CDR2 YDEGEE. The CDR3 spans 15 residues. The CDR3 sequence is CASSFAPSGNYEQFF. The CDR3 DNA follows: TGTGCCAGCAGCTTTGCCCCTAGCGGGAATTATGAGCAGTTCTTC.

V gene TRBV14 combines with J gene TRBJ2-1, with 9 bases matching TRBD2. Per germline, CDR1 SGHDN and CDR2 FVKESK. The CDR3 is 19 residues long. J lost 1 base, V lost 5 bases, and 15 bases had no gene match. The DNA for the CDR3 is TGTGCCAGCAGCTCTCATTTTTGGGCTAGCGGGACTTCCTACAATGAGCAGTTCTTC. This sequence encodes CASSSHFWASGTSYNEQFF.

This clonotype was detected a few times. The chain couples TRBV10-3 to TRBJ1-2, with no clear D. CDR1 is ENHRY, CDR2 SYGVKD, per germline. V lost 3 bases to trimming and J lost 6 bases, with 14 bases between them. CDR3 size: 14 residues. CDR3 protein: CAISDQGEGNGYTF. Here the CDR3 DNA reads TGTGCCATCAGTGATCAAGGTGAAGGTAATGGCTACACCTTC.